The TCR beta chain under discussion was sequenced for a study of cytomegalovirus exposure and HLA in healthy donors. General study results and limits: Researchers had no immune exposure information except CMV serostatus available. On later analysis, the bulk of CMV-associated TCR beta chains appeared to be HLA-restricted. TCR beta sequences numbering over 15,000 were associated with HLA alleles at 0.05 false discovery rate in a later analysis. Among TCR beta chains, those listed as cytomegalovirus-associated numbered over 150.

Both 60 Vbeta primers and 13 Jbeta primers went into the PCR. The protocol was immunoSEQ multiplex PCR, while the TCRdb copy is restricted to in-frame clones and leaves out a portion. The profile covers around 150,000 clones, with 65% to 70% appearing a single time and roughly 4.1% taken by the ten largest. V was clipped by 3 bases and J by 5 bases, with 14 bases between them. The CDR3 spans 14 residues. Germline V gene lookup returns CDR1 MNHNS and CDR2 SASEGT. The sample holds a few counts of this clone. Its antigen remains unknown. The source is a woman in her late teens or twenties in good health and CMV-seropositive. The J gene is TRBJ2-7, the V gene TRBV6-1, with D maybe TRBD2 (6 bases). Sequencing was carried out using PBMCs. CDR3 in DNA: TGTGCCAGCAGTGATCGGGGGTTTCCCCACGAGCAGTACTTC. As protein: CASSDRGFPHEQYF.